This TCR beta chain was sequenced for a study of tumor and adjacent non-tumor tissue in lung cancer. Study in general: The patients, around 10 men and about five women, were 31 to 76 with stage I to III disease.

In regard to this clonotype: Its antigen is not known. Sequence at one end of the junction differs from germline and may be a read error.

No cell sorting was done before RNA was extracted from the tissue. Donors were chemotherapy-naive, newly diagnosed lung cancer surgical patients in China, August–late 2014. A modified ARM-PCR protocol with three rounds of nested PCR amplified TCRbeta. One entry per CDR3 protein, called by TCRdb with MiXCR from the multiplex PCR reads. The table shows approximately 120,000 distinct CDR3 sequences, with roughly 77% occurring only once. The study's findings and limits: Top 100 clones took a larger repertoire share in normal lung. TCR diversity was significantly greater in tumor than normal lung tissue.

The germline CDR1 and CDR2 sequences are SGHAT and FQDESV (reference sequence). The CDR3 is made up of 15 amino acids. This TCR came from a woman aged 60-75 years with non-small cell lung cancer. The V gene is TRBV11-1, the J gene TRBJ2-7; 7 positions match TRBD1. Sequences were obtained from lung tumor tissue. As DNA, the CDR3 is TGTGCCAGGAGTTTAGGGGGCACAGAAACCTACGAACAGTACTTC. Its translation: CARSLGGTETYEQYF.